These 31 T cell receptor beta chains share one sample of origin, sequenced in a study of Graves' ophthalmopathy and Graves' hyperthyroidism. As the template, RNA transcripts were used to amplify TCR beta CDR3 regions. Second-round multiplex PCR followed a first-round RT-PCR using HTBI primers. In TCRdb, the multiplex PCR reads were re-called with MiXCR into one record per CDR3 protein. The table includes about 1.2 million distinct CDR3 sequences, 36% detected once. The specimen sequenced was peripheral blood or thyroid tissue (not recorded which). The origin of the receptors is an adult man with Graves' hyperthyroidism.

The chain is built from TRBV15 and TRBJ1-6; D is undetermined. The CDR3 totals 14 residues. The V end was cut by 0 bases, the J end by 9 bases, with 9 bases between. CDR1 is LNHNV, CDR2 YYDKDF, per germline (reference sequence). The CDR3 loop reads CATSREAVSSPLHF. The CDR3 DNA is TGTGCCACCAGCAGAGAGGCAGTGAGTTCACCCCTCCACTTT.

This clonotype was recorded at least ten times. The genes are TRBV12-3 or TRBV12-4 and TRBJ2-7, with D unresolved. CDR3 length: 13 residues. With 0 bases removed from V and 6 bases from J, the gap between germline ends came to 9 bases. The DNA for the CDR3 is TGTGCCAGCAGTTTAGCGTTGGACCGCGAGCAGTACTTC. It encodes CASSLALDREQYF.

Here the CDR3 DNA reads TGCAGTGCTAGCCGGGACAGATTAGCCAAAAACATTCAGTACTTC. It encodes CSASRDRLAKNIQYF. This chain uses TRBV20-1 with TRBJ2-4; 7 bases map to TRBD1. The CDR3 contains 15 residues. Germline-derived CDR1 and CDR2 are DFQATT and SNEGSKA (reference sequence). V lost 3 bases and J lost 0; bases outside the gene matches: 5.

The chain joins TRBV7-2 to TRBJ1-4; D uncertain. Germline V gene data show CDR1 as SGHTA and CDR2 as FQGNSA. The V end was cut by 4 bases, the J end by 7 bases, with 13 bases between. CDR3 length: 14 residues. CDR3 nucleotide sequence: TGTGCCAGCAGCTCCGGTAGTAAGAGTGAAAAACTGTTTTTT. Translated, it gives CASSSGSKSEKLFF.

On this clonotype: At one of its ends the junction is not consistent with the germline gene, which may arise from a read error. The rearrangement joins TRBV10-3 to TRBJ2-7; D may correspond to TRBD1 or TRBD2 (5 bases each). This CDR3 comprises 14 residues. CDR1 ENHRY and CDR2 SYGVKD come from the germline V gene. CDR3 loop: CASSYSRGNYEQYF. The CDR3 nucleotides are TGTGCCAGCAGTTACTCGAGGGGTAACTACGAGCAGTACTTC.

The count of this clonotype is one. Just one base apart from a much larger clone, this may be a read error. The CDR3 carries no conserved terminal phenylalanine or tryptophan, so it likely arises from a read error. The chain has TRBV12-3 or TRBV12-4 and TRBJ1-2; no clear D. The CDR3 length is 14 residues. Trimming shortened V by 6 bases and J by 0 bases, and 11 bases separated the two germline ends. Here the CDR3 reads CASSAADSNYGYTL. CDR3 DNA: TGTGCCAGCAGCGCTGCCGACTCTAACTATGGCTACACCCTC.

This rearrangement joins TRBV6-2 or TRBV6-3 to TRBJ1-2, with a weak D call TRBD1 (6 bases). Germline lookup yields CDR1 MNHEY and CDR2 SVGEGT. This CDR3 region has 15 residues. Trimming left V 2 bases short and J 3 bases short, with 13 bases between. As DNA, the CDR3 is TGTGCCAGCAGTTACGCCGTGGCAGGGGACTATGGCTACACCTTC. This sequence encodes CASSYAVAGDYGYTF.

This clonotype was detected ten times or more. V gene TRBV24-1 combines with J gene TRBJ1-5; D remains ambiguous. The CDR3 is 14 residues long. V was cut by 3 bases and J by 3 bases, with 8 bases left in between. In germline, CDR1 is KGHDR, CDR2 SFDVKD. CDR3 nucleotides: TGTGCCACCAGTGATACTGGGGTCAATCAGCCCCAGCATTTT. Encoded protein: CATSDTGVNQPQHF.

This clonotype occurred many times. The chain carries TRBV20-1 and TRBJ2-5; 10 positions match TRBD2. The CDR3 is 16 residues long. In germline, CDR1 is DFQATT, CDR2 SNEGSKA (reference sequence). V was clipped by 0 bases and J by 5 bases; unmatched bases: 9. CDR3 in DNA: TGCAGTGCTAGAGATAATAGCGGGAGGATCCGGGAGACCCAGTACTTC. The encoded protein is CSARDNSGRIRETQYF.

V and J are TRBV13 and TRBJ1-4; 9 nucleotides agree with TRBD1. In germline, CDR1 is PRHDT, CDR2 FYEKMQ (reference sequence). The CDR3 is 15 residues long. V lost 5 bases to trimming and J lost 8 bases; unmatched junction nucleotides: 9. CDR3 protein: CASSPAGQGREKLFF. CDR3 DNA sequence: TGTGCCAGCAGCCCGGCGGGACAGGGTCGGGAAAAACTGTTTTTT.

This clonotype was seen more than once but under ten times. This chain joins TRBV5-1 and TRBJ2-5; the D gene is possibly TRBD2 (5 bases). Trimming shortened V by 0 bases and J by 1 base, and 10 bases separated the two germline ends. The germline CDR1 and CDR2 sequences are SGHRS and YFSETQ. The CDR3 totals 15 residues. In DNA form, the CDR3 reads TGCGCCAGCAGCTTGGGGAGGCGGACCCAAGAGACCCAGTACTTC. This sequence encodes CASSLGRRTQETQYF.

This clonotype has a handful of counts. The chain recombines TRBV20-1 with TRBJ2-3; D might be TRBD1 (5 bases). V was clipped by 1 base and J by 4 bases, with 12 bases between them. Per the germline V gene, CDR1 is DFQATT and CDR2 is SNEGSKA (reference sequence). This CDR3 has 14 residues. The CDR3 bases are TGCAGTGCTAGAGGTGGGCAGGGCGCAGATACGCAGTATTTT. The encoded protein is CSARGGQGADTQYF.

The rearrangement uses TRBV10-3 and TRBJ1-4, with D uncertain. CDR1 and CDR2 from the germline V gene are ENHRY and SYGVKD. The V and J ends lost 6 bases and 4 bases respectively, with 6 bases between them. The CDR3 has 12 amino acids. The CDR3 loop is CAIRTVNEKLFF. The CDR3 DNA reads TGTGCCATCAGGACGGTTAATGAAAAACTGTTTTTT.

The CDR3 loop reads CASSLVPTGVGELFF. CDR3 DNA sequence: TGTGCCAGCAGCTTAGTTCCCACCGGGGTCGGGGAGCTGTTTTTT. The J gene is TRBJ2-2, the V gene TRBV11-2; D perhaps matches TRBD2 (5 bases). V was pared by 1 base and J by 7 bases, with 13 bases between. Germline V gene lookup returns CDR1 SGHAT and CDR2 FQNNGV. The CDR3 extends over 15 amino acids.

The chain is built from TRBV25-1 and TRBJ1-1; 8 bases line up with TRBD1. V lost 3 bases and J lost 5; bases outside the gene matches: 14. This CDR3 is 17 amino acids long. Germline V gene sequence: CDR1 MGHDK, CDR2 SYGVNS. This chain's CDR3 is CASSDSGAGGATTEAFF. CDR3 in DNA: TGTGCCAGCAGTGATTCTGGGGCAGGGGGCGCGACAACTGAAGCTTTCTTT.

There are a few counts of this clonotype. CDR3 in DNA: TGCAGTGCAACAGACAGGGTGATAATGAAGAAACTGTTTTTT. Translated: CSATDRVIMKKLFF. The chain recombines TRBV20-1 with TRBJ1-4; 7 bases align to TRBD1. The CDR3 spans 14 residues. Germline assignment: CDR1 DFQATT and CDR2 SNEGSKA (reference sequence). J lost 11 bases, V lost 6 bases, and 15 bases had no gene match.

The rearrangement links TRBV11-2 to TRBJ2-7; no clear D gene. The CDR3 spans 15 residues. The germline gives CDR1 SGHAT, CDR2 FQNNGV. V lost 0 bases and J lost 2, with 11 bases in between. CDR3 bases: TGTGCCAGCAGCTTAGACACGTCCCCGGCCTACGAGCAGTACTTC. Amino acids: CASSLDTSPAYEQYF.

The chain employs TRBV7-8 and TRBJ1-2; maybe TRBD1 (5 bases). CDR3 length: 14 amino acids. The V end lost 5 bases, the J end lost 5 bases, and 15 bases lay between the germline ends. Germline CDR1 reads SGHVS; CDR2 reads FQNEAQ. The chain's CDR3 is CASSVEGYRYGYTF. The CDR3 nucleotides read TGTGCCAGCAGCGTTGAGGGGTATCGGTATGGCTACACCTTC.

This clonotype was observed many times. The V and J genes are TRBV2 and TRBJ2-2; the match to TRBD1 covers 8 bases. The V and J ends lost 7 bases and 4 bases, in that order; junction bases with no gene match: 5. The germline CDR1 and CDR2 sequences are SNHLY and FYNNEI. The CDR3 is 14 amino acids. CDR3 protein: CASKDRAGTGELFF. The CDR3, as DNA: TGTGCCAGCAAGGACAGGGCGGGCACCGGGGAGCTGTTTTTT.

CDR3 nucleotides: TGTGCCAGCAGCCCCCAGGGGGCGCGGGCTGGCGAGCAGTACTTC. Residues: CASSPQGARAGEQYF. The V gene is TRBV7-3, the J gene TRBJ2-7; TRBD1 agrees at 8 bases. V shed 5 bases, J shed 6 bases, and the junction held 12 bases outside the gene matches. The CDR3 has 15 amino acids. CDR1 SGHTA and CDR2 FQGTGA come from the germline V gene.

The chain recombines TRBV20-1 with TRBJ1-1; 8 nucleotides match TRBD1. The V segment lost 0 bases and the J segment 0 bases; nucleotides outside the gene matches: 6. This CDR3 has 16 residues. Germline CDR1 is DFQATT and CDR2 is SNEGSKA (reference sequence). The CDR3 protein is CSARDTQGALNTEAFF. CDR3 coding DNA: TGCAGTGCTAGAGATACTCAGGGGGCATTGAACACTGAAGCTTTCTTT.

The V and J genes are TRBV15 and TRBJ1-1; 9 nucleotides match TRBD1. Germline lookup yields CDR1 LNHNV and CDR2 YYDKDF (reference sequence). V shed 2 bases and J 0 bases; nucleotides not matched to a gene: 4. The CDR3 runs to 16 residues. The CDR3: CATSRYRGLMNTEAFF. DNA of the CDR3: TGTGCCACCAGCAGATACAGGGGGCTCATGAACACTGAAGCTTTCTTT.

A word on this clonotype: One end of the junction does not line up with germline, which may come from a read error. The CDR3 is CTSRTRPRETQYF. In DNA, the CDR3 is TGTACCAGCCGGACACGTCCCCGGGAGACCCAGTACTTC. J is TRBJ2-5 and V is TRBV28; possible D gene TRBD1, 5 bases. The CDR3 length is 13 residues. Germline V lookup: CDR1 MDHEN, CDR2 SYDVKM.

In its sample, this clonotype was seen many times. The chain carries TRBV20-1 and TRBJ2-5; TRBD1 or TRBD2 may be the D gene (5 bases each). Germline CDR1 is DFQATT and CDR2 is SNEGSKA (reference sequence). V shed 2 bases and J shed 5 bases, with 12 bases lying between them. CDR3 length: 13 amino acids. CDR3 DNA: TGCAGTGCTAGATTCGGCAGGGAGGAGACCCAGTACTTC. It specifies CSARFGREETQYF.

J is TRBJ2-5 and V is TRBV29-1, with 11 bases that match TRBD2. The CDR3 is 17 amino acids. The J segment lost 5 bases and the V segment lost 4 bases, leaving 15 bases of the junction unmatched. Germline V gene lookup returns CDR1 SQVTM and CDR2 ANQGSEA. CDR3 protein: CSVALRGTSGYNETQYF. The CDR3 nucleotides read TGCAGCGTTGCTCTCCGCGGGACTAGCGGATACAATGAGACCCAGTACTTC.

The rearrangement links TRBV20-1 to TRBJ2-7, with TRBD1 matching 9 bases. The germline CDR1 and CDR2 sequences are DFQATT and SNEGSKA (reference sequence). J gave up 1 base and V 6 bases, and 10 bases lay outside the gene matches. This CDR3 region has 15 residues. This chain's CDR3 is CSADTGGRLSYEQYF. The DNA of the CDR3 is TGCAGTGCCGACACAGGGGGCCGATTATCCTACGAGCAGTACTTC.

This chain joins TRBV2 and TRBJ2-5; unclear D gene. Per the germline V gene, CDR1 is SNHLY and CDR2 is FYNNEI. Trimming left V 6 bases short and J 5 bases short, with 7 bases between. The CDR3 runs 11 residues. Here the CDR3 DNA reads TGTGCCAGCAGAAAAGGGGAGACCCAGTACTTC. Protein sequence: CASRKGETQYF.

The V and J genes are TRBV7-2 and TRBJ2-5, with a possible D match to TRBD2 (7 bases). V was cut by 3 bases and J by 5 bases, with 13 bases left in between. Germline lookup yields CDR1 SGHTA and CDR2 FQGNSA. CDR3 length equals 14 residues. CDR3 bases: TGTGCCAGCAGCTTCGCGCGGGGGCTGGAGACCCAGTACTTC. Protein sequence: CASSFARGLETQYF.

The genes are TRBV20-1 and TRBJ2-5, with TRBD2 matching over 7 bases. The CDR3 has 16 residues. CDR1 DFQATT and CDR2 SNEGSKA come from the germline V gene (reference sequence). V dropped 5 bases and J dropped 0; count of bases not matched to a gene: 12. CDR3 in DNA: TGCAGTGCTGCGGGCACTAGCGCTTCCCACCAAGAGACCCAGTACTTC. This sequence encodes CSAAGTSASHQETQYF.

This clonotype showed up just a few times. The chain links TRBV20-1 to TRBJ1-4; no firm D call. Looked up from germline, CDR1 is DFQATT and CDR2 is SNEGSKA (reference sequence). The V and J ends lost 3 bases and 4 bases respectively, with 6 bases between them. CDR3 length: 12 residues. The CDR3 loop is CSARGDNEKLFF. The CDR3 nucleotides read TGCAGTGCTAGGGGTGATAATGAAAAACTGTTTTTT.

Of note for this clonotype: This clone may be a read error of a much larger clone one base away. The J gene is TRBJ2-2, the V gene TRBV24-1; D not resolved. The germline V gene has CDR1 KGHDR and CDR2 SFDVKD. The V end lost 10 bases, the J end lost 6 bases, and 11 bases lay between the germline ends. The CDR3 is 12 amino acids. This CDR3 is CATQPTAGELFF. The DNA of the CDR3 is TGTGCCACTCAACCGACCGCCGGGGAGCTGTTTTTT.